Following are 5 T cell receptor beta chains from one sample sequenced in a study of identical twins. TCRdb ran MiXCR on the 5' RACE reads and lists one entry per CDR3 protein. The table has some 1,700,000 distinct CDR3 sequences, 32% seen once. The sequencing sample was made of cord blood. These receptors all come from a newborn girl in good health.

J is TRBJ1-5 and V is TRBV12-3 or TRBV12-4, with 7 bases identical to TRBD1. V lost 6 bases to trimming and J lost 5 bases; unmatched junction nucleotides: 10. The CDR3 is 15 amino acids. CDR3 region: CASRATGRGDQPQHF. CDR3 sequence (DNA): TGTGCCAGCAGGGCGACAGGGCGGGGAGATCAGCCCCAGCATTTT.

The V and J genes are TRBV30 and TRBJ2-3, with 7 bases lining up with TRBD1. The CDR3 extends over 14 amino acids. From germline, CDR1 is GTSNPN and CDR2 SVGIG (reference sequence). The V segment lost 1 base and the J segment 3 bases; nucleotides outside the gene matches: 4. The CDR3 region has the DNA TGTGCCTGGAGTGGGGGCAGGGGGACAGATACGCAGTATTTT. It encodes CAWSGGRGTDTQYF. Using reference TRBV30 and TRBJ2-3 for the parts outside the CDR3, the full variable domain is SQTIHQWPATLVQPVGSPLSLECTVEGTSNPNLYWYRQAAGRGLQLLFYSVGIGQISSEVPQNLSASRPQDRQFILSSKKLLLSDSGFYLCAWSGGRGTDTQYFGPGTRLTVL.

This chain's CDR3 is CASRPTGGIDTQYF. The CDR3 DNA follows: TGTGCCAGCAGGCCAACAGGGGGCATCGATACGCAGTATTTT. This chain connects TRBV12-3 or TRBV12-4 to TRBJ2-3, with TRBD1 matching 9 bases. The CDR3 contains 14 residues. J gave up 6 bases and V 6 bases, and 7 bases lay outside the gene matches.

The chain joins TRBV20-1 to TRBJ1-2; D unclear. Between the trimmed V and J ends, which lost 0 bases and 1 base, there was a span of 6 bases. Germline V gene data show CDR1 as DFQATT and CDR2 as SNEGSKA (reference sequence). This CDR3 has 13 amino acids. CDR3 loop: CSAREWVNYGYTF. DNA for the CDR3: TGCAGTGCTAGAGAGTGGGTTAACTATGGCTACACCTTC.

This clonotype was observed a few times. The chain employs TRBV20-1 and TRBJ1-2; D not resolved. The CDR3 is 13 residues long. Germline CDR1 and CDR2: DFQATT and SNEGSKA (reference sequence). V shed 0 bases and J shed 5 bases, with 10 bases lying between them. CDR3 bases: TGCAGTGCTAGAGAGCGGGCGGGGTATGGCTACACCTTC. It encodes CSARERAGYGYTF.